These 27 T cell receptor beta chains were all obtained from the same sample, sequenced in a study of blood T cells in healthy people across ages. With a J-beta primer mix and a sample-barcoded 5' primer, a second PCR ran about 7 to 12 cycles. Each CDR3 protein is one row after TCRdb ran MiXCR on the 5' RACE reads. The sample holds hundreds of thousands of distinct CDR3 sequences; roughly 21% are singletons and the top ten take more than 3%. Material: blood. The receptors were sampled from a man aged 65-85 years in good health.

This clonotype was found once. J is TRBJ2-6 and V is TRBV28, with a possible D match to TRBD2 (5 bases). The CDR3 has 16 amino acids. V lost 4 bases and J lost 0, with 10 bases in between. Looked up from germline, CDR1 is MDHEN and CDR2 is SYDVKM. This chain's CDR3 is CASSSSRDSGANVLTF. CDR3 coding DNA: TGTGCCAGCAGTTCGAGCCGGGACTCTGGGGCCAACGTCCTGACTTTC.

Here the CDR3 DNA reads TGTGCCAGCAGCCAACCAGGGGTTCGGGACAATGAGCAGTTCTTC. It is translated as CASSQPGVRDNEQFF. The chain employs TRBV3-1 and TRBJ2-1, with D tentatively TRBD1 (6 bases). V was pared by 2 bases and J by 5 bases, with 13 bases between. This CDR3 is built from 15 residues. Germline CDR1 reads LGHDT; CDR2 reads YNNKEL (reference sequence).

The chain is built from TRBV5-6 and TRBJ2-2; 7 bases are shared with TRBD1. With 2 bases clipped from V and 3 bases from J, the junction kept 7 bases outside the gene matches. Germline-derived CDR1 and CDR2 are SGHDT and YYEEEE. The CDR3 totals 16 residues. The CDR3 DNA is TGTGCCAGCAGCTTCATAACAGGGGCCGACACCGGGGAGCTGTTTTTT. Encoded protein: CASSFITGADTGELFF.

This clonotype occurred a few times. The conserved closing phenylalanine or tryptophan is absent in this CDR3, likely reflecting a read error. The DNA is left out, because the CDR3 cannot be placed on it with certainty; the CDR3 is given as TCRdb lists it. The chain links TRBV20-1 to TRBJ2-5; the table calls TRBD1, which could not be checked here. Germline V gives CDR1 DFQATT, CDR2 SNEGSKA (reference sequence). Counting both end residues, the CDR3 totals 13 amino acids. The CDR3: CSGGTGDQETQHS.

The chain recombines TRBV7-9 with TRBJ2-3; tentatively, D is TRBD2 (5 bases). Trimming removed 2 bases at V and 3 bases at J, with 9 bases between. The CDR3 loop spans 14 amino acids. Germline values: CDR1 SEHNR, CDR2 FQNEAQ (reference sequence). The CDR3 here is CASSLSTGTDTQYF. DNA for the CDR3: TGTGCCAGCAGCTTAAGTACGGGGACAGATACGCAGTATTTT.

This clonotype has more than one count but fewer than ten. A junction boundary mismatches the germline segment, possibly from a read error. This chain links TRBV12-3 or TRBV12-4 with TRBJ2-5; D assignment may be TRBD1 or TRBD2 (5 bases each). The CDR3 covers 13 residues. The CDR3 DNA reads as TGTGCCAGCAGTTTCCCAGGTTCGGGGACCCGGTACTTC. It encodes CASSFPGSGTRYF.

This clonotype was counted a few times. The DNA for the CDR3 is TGTGCCAGCAGCTTAGGACGGGAAAGAGAGCAGTTCTTC. It codes for CASSLGREREQFF. V is TRBV7-2 and J is TRBJ2-1, with D perhaps TRBD2 (5 bases). V gave up 1 base and J gave up 10 bases, with 11 bases separating them. CDR1 SGHTA and CDR2 FQGNSA come from the germline V gene. This CDR3 spans 13 amino acids. The whole variable domain, remainder taken from reference TRBV7-2 and TRBJ2-1, is GAGVSQSPSNKVTEKGKDVELRCDPISGHTALYWYRQSLGQGLEFLIYFQGNSAPDKSGLPSDRFSAERTGGSVSTLTIQRTQQEDSAVYLCASSLGREREQFFGPGTRLTVL.

This clonotype was counted only a few times. This chain uses TRBV29-1 with TRBJ2-1, with TRBD2 identical over 13 bases. V lost 7 bases, J lost 12 bases, and 6 bases stayed unmatched. This CDR3 spans 12 amino acids. Germline V CDR1 and CDR2: SQVTM, ANQGSEA. This chain's CDR3 is CSALGTSGVQFF. DNA for the CDR3: TGCAGCGCCCTAGGGACTAGCGGGGTGCAGTTCTTC.

Of note for this clonotype: An end of the junction does not agree with germline; a read error may underlie this. V is TRBV27 and J is TRBJ2-5; TRBD2 matches 7 bases. CDR1 MNHEY and CDR2 SMNVEV come from the germline V gene (reference sequence). This CDR3 is built from 13 residues. CDR3 in amino acids: CASSRRGDETRYF. DNA for the CDR3: TGTGCCAGCAGTCGTCGGGGGGACGAGACCCGGTACTTC.

The genes are TRBV7-2 and TRBJ2-7; no firm D call. The assigned J gene may be wrong: the sequence end matches TRBJ2-1 better. This CDR3 spans 13 amino acids. The V gene's germline CDR1 is SGHTA and CDR2 FQGNSA. CDR3 coding DNA: TGTGCCAGCAGCTTAGTGTCCCCTCCTGAGCAGTTCTTC. It encodes CASSLVSPPEQFF.

This clonotype was detected only a few times. The J gene is TRBJ1-1, the V gene TRBV25-1; 9 bases align to TRBD1. V lost 0 bases and J lost 11; bases outside the gene matches: 10. The CDR3 has 15 residues. Germline V lookup: CDR1 MGHDK, CDR2 SYGVNS. The CDR3 DNA reads TGTGCCAGCAGTGAATACCCGGACAGGGGAATAGCGGCTTTCTTT. Encoded protein: CASSEYPDRGIAAFF.

The chain has TRBV29-1 and TRBJ2-3, with D perhaps matching TRBD2 (6 bases). Trimming left V 8 bases short and J 13 bases short, with 22 bases between. The CDR3 has 12 amino acids. The germline V gene encodes CDR1 SQVTM and CDR2 ANQGSEA. The CDR3 DNA reads as TGCAGCTGGGTATTTGGGGAGCGGGTTGAGTATTTT. This sequence encodes CSWVFGERVEYF.

The V and J genes are TRBV2 and TRBJ1-4; D is uncertain. The length of the CDR3 is 13 residues. The germline V and J ends were trimmed by 8 bases and 0 bases, with 7 bases remaining between them. Germline V lookup: CDR1 SNHLY, CDR2 FYNNEI. The CDR3 loop reads CASEEATNEKLFF. CDR3 coding DNA: TGTGCCAGCGAGGAGGCAACTAATGAAAAACTGTTTTTT.

The chain employs TRBV3-1 and TRBJ2-4; 8 bases match TRBD2. This CDR3 has 15 amino acids. Germline CDR1 and CDR2: LGHDT and YNNKEL (reference sequence). The ends lost 4 bases at V and 1 base at J; junction bases unmatched: 3. The CDR3 loop reads CASSPSGWAKNIQYF. In DNA, the CDR3 is TGTGCCAGCAGCCCTAGCGGGTGGGCCAAAAACATTCAGTACTTC.

This clonotype was seen only a few times. This may be a read error: a much more frequent sequence differs by one nucleotide. The rearrangement joins TRBV12-3 or TRBV12-4 to TRBJ1-5; D is undetermined. The CDR3 length is 12 residues. V lost 4 bases, J lost 4 bases, and 5 bases lay in between. The CDR3 bases are TGTGCCAGCAGTTCAGAGAATCAGCCCCAGCATTTT. Encoded protein: CASSSENQPQHF.

This clonotype was counted only a few times. V is TRBV6-6 and J is TRBJ2-1; unclear D gene. Germline values: CDR1 MNHNY, CDR2 SVGAGI (reference sequence). The CDR3 has 12 residues. V was clipped by 6 bases and J by 6 bases, with 9 bases between them. This chain's CDR3 is CASSRVSNEQFF. In DNA, the CDR3 is TGTGCCAGCAGCCGGGTCTCCAATGAGCAGTTCTTC.

In this sample, this clonotype turned up many times. This chain links TRBV9 with TRBJ2-6; D remains unclear. Between the trimmed V and J ends, which lost 0 bases and 0 bases, there was a span of 4 bases. Germline CDR1 SGDLS, CDR2 YYNGEE. This CDR3 has 15 residues. As DNA, the CDR3 is TGTGCCAGCAGCGTAGACAGCTCTGGGGCCAACGTCCTGACTTTC. It translates to CASSVDSSGANVLTF.

This clonotype occurred many times. The chain combines TRBV12-3 or TRBV12-4 with TRBJ1-4; D possibly corresponds to TRBD1 (5 bases). Trimming stripped 6 bases from V and 10 bases from J, with 18 bases between. The CDR3 sequence is 14 residues long. CDR3 sequence: CASRIGKGTGKLFF. CDR3 DNA sequence: TGTGCCAGCAGAATCGGGAAAGGGACCGGAAAACTGTTTTTT.

This clonotype has only a few counts. The chain carries TRBV2 and TRBJ2-7, with 8 bases identical to TRBD1. Germline V gene sequence: CDR1 SNHLY, CDR2 FYNNEI. CDR3 length equals 12 residues. The CDR3 loop is CASSEGRTGPLV. Here the CDR3 DNA reads TGTGCCAGCAGTGAAGGAAGGACAGGGCCCCTCGTC.

The chain is built from TRBV9 and TRBJ2-5, with no clear D. The germline V and J ends were trimmed by 0 bases and 11 bases, with 17 bases remaining between them. CDR1 and CDR2 from the germline V gene are SGDLS and YYNGEE. The CDR3 is made up of 14 amino acids. As DNA, the CDR3 is TGTGCCAGCAGCGTAGTTCTCAGCTACTACGTGCAGTACTTC. This gives the protein CASSVVLSYYVQYF.

Concerning this clonotype itself: The junction shows a germline mismatch at one end, possibly a read error. CDR3 in DNA: TGTGCCAGCAGTTCCGGACTCCCAGAGTACCAAGAGGCCCAGTACTTC. It is translated as CASSSGLPEYQEAQYF. J is TRBJ2-5 and V is TRBV6-5, with D possibly matching TRBD2 (5 bases). The germline CDR1 and CDR2 sequences are MNHEY and SVGAGI. The CDR3 has 16 amino acids.

This clonotype was counted between two and nine times. The chain links TRBV20-1 to TRBJ2-7, with 16 bases lining up with TRBD2. Trimming removed 6 bases from V and 5 bases from J; junction bases left unmatched: 4. The CDR3 spans 14 residues. The V gene's germline CDR1 is DFQATT and CDR2 SNEGSKA (reference sequence). The CDR3 is CSARGTSGRDEQYF. The CDR3 nucleotides are TGCAGTGCGCGAGGGACTAGCGGGAGGGACGAGCAGTACTTC.

V and J are TRBV6-5 and TRBJ1-4; TRBD1 agrees at 8 bases. This CDR3 is built from 17 residues. J gave up 2 bases and V 1 base, and 6 bases lay outside the gene matches. Germline V lookup: CDR1 MNHEY, CDR2 SVGAGI. The CDR3 loop is CASSYYVDRVTNEKLFF. In nucleotides, the CDR3 is TGTGCCAGCAGTTACTACGTGGACAGGGTTACTAATGAAAAACTGTTTTTT.

This clonotype was counted a few times. The J gene is TRBJ2-3, the V gene TRBV4-2; TRBD2 matches at 8 bases. Germline CDR1 LGHNA, CDR2 YNFKEQ. After removal of 4 bases from V and 5 bases from J, the junction contained 23 bases not matched to a gene. This CDR3 has 20 residues. CDR3 amino acids: CASSRLPNAGRGAGGDTQYF. The CDR3 region has the DNA TGTGCCAGCAGCCGACTCCCCAACGCCGGGAGGGGCGCCGGGGGAGATACGCAGTATTTT.

The genes are TRBV7-8 and TRBJ2-5; 12 bases fit TRBD2. The germline CDR1 and CDR2 sequences are SGHVS and FQNEAQ. V lost 4 bases, J lost 4 bases, and 16 bases stayed unmatched. The CDR3 loop spans 19 amino acids. The CDR3 DNA reads TGTGCCAGCAGCTCCCTGCCCCTAGCGGGAGGGAGAGTTGGAGAGACCCAGTACTTC. Its translation is CASSSLPLAGGRVGETQYF.

This clonotype has more than one count but fewer than ten. The J gene is TRBJ1-2, the V gene TRBV18; weak D call: TRBD1 (5 bases). Per germline, CDR1 KGHSH and CDR2 LQKENI. The CDR3 loop spans 13 amino acids. V lost 4 bases, J lost 3 bases, and 9 bases lay in between. The CDR3 DNA sequence: TGTGCCAGCTCACACGGACAAGACTATGGCTACACCTTC. Translation gives CASSHGQDYGYTF.

The chain links TRBV20-1 to TRBJ2-7; 12 bases match TRBD2. Germline CDR1 DFQATT, CDR2 SNEGSKA (reference sequence). The CDR3 runs to 14 residues. Trimming took 6 bases from V and 4 from J; bases not matched to a gene: 7. The CDR3 bases are TGCAGTGCCACCCTGACTAGCGGGAGTTACGAGCAGTACTTC. Its translation is CSATLTSGSYEQYF.